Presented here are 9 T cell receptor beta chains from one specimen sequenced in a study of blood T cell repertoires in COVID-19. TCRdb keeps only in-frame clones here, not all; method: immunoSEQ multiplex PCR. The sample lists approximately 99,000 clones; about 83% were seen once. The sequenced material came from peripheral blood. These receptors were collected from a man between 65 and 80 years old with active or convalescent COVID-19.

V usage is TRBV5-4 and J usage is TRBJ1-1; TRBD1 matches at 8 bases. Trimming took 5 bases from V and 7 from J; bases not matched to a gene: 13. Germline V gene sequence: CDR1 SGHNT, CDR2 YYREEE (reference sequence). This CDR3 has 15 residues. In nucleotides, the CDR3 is TGTGCCAGCAGACCGAATCAGGGGGCCAGGGGTGAAGCTTTCTTT. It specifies CASRPNQGARGEAFF. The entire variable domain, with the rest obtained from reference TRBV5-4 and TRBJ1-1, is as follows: ETGVTQSPTHLIKTRGQQVTLRCSSQSGHNTVSWYQQALGQGPQFIFQYYREEENGRGNFPPRFSGLQFPNYSSELNVNALELDDSALYLCASRPNQGARGEAFFGQGTRLTVV.

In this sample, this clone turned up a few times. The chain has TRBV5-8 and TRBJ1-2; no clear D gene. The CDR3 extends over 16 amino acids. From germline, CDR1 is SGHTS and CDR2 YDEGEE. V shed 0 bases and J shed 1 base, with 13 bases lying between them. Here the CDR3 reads CASSLVSQAINYGYTF. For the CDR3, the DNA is TGTGCCAGCAGCTTGGTGTCGCAGGCTATTAACTATGGCTACACCTTC.

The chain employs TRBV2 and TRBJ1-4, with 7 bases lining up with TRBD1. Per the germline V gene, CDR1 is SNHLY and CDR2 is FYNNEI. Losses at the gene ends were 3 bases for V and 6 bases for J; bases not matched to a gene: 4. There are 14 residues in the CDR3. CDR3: CASSDVTGYEKLFF. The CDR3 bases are TGTGCCAGCAGTGATGTGACAGGGTATGAAAAACTGTTTTTT.

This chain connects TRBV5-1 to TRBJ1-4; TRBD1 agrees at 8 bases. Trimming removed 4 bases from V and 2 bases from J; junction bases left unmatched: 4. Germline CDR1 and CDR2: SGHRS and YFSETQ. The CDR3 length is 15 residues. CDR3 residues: CASSLTGGTNEKLFF. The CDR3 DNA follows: TGCGCCAGCAGCCTAACAGGGGGGACTAATGAAAAACTGTTTTTT.

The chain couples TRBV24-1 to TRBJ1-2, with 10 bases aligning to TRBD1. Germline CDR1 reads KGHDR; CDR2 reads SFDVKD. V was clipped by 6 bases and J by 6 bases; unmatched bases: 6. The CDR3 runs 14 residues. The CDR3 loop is CATSPGQGFDGYTF. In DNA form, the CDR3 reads TGTGCCACCAGTCCGGGACAGGGGTTTGATGGCTACACCTTC.

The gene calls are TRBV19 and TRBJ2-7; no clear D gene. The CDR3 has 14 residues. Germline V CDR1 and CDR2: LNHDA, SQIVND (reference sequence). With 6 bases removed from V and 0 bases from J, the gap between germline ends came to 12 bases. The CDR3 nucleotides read TGTGCCAGTAGACCCGCAGGTAGCTCCTACGAGCAGTACTTC. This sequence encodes CASRPAGSSYEQYF. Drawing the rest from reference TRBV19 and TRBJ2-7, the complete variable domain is DGGITQSPKYLFRKEGQNVTLSCEQNLNHDAMYWYRQDPGQGLRLIYYSQIVNDFQKGDIAEGYSVSREKKESFPLTVTSAQKNPTAFYLCASRPAGSSYEQYFGPGTRLTVT.

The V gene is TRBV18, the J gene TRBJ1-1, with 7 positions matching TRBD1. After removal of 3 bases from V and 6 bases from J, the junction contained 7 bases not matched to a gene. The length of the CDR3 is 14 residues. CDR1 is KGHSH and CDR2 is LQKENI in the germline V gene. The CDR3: CASSPDRELSEAFF. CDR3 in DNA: TGTGCCAGCTCACCCGACAGGGAGCTCTCTGAAGCTTTCTTT. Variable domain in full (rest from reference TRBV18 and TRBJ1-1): NAGVMQNPRHLVRRRGQEARLRCSPMKGHSHVYWYRQLPEEGLKFMVYLQKENIIDESGMPKERFSAEFPKEGPSILRIQQVVRGDSAAYFCASSPDRELSEAFFGQGTRLTVV.

For the CDR3, the DNA is TGTGCCAGCAGCTGGGGACAGACTAACACCGGGGAGCTGTTTTTT. Translation gives CASSWGQTNTGELFF. The chain employs TRBV5-8 and TRBJ2-2; 7 bases map to TRBD1. The CDR3 totals 15 residues. The V segment lost 3 bases and the J segment 2 bases; nucleotides outside the gene matches: 4. Germline V gene sequence: CDR1 SGHTS, CDR2 YDEGEE.

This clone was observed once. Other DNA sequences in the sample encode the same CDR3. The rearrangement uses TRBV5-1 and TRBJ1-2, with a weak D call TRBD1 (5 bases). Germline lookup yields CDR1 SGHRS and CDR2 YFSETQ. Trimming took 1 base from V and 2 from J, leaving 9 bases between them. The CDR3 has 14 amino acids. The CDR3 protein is CASSLTGLNYGYTF. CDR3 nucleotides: TGCGCCAGCAGCTTGACAGGATTAAACTATGGCTACACCTTC.